This is a list of T cell receptor beta chains from one sample in a study of breast tumors, draining lymph nodes, adjacent tissues. One entry per CDR3 protein, called by TCRdb with MiXCR from the multiplex PCR reads. The data show more than 10,000 distinct CDR3 sequences, with approximately 50% seen just once and approximately 40% held by the top ten. Sequencing input: tumor-adjacent breast tissue. All receptors derive from a female donor with breast cancer. Some clones in this sample may be carry-over from other donors' samples. Both conserved end residues are part of each CDR3. The D gene is left open where the match is weak. Size is stated for part of the rows, as once, few or many counts, or as a class when the clone is expanded.

size	D	length	J	V	DNA	CDR3
many	TRBD2	16	TRBJ2-3	TRBV11-2	TGTGCCAGCAGCCCCCGACTAGCGGGAGGGGGAGATACGCAGTATTTT	CASSPRLAGGGDTQYF
-	-	13	TRBJ2-3	TRBV24-1	TGTGCCACCGGGAGGCGGGGCGGTGATACGCAGTATTTT	CATGRRGGDTQYF
many	TRBD1	15	TRBJ2-5	TRBV6-5	TGTGCCAGCAGTTCCCCTAGGGGGCGTCTCGTGGCCCAGTACTTC	CASSSPRGRLVAQYF
many	-	17	TRBJ2-4	TRBV19	TGTGCCAGTAGTATAGATAGCACAGGGTCTGCCAAAAACATTCAGTCCTTC	CASSIDSTGSAKNIQSF
-	TRBD2	16	TRBJ2-7	TRBV6-4	TGTGCCAGCAGCGGTCCCGGGACTAGCGGGGTCTACGAGCAGTACTTC	CASSGPGTSGVYEQYF
-	-	16	TRBJ2-3	TRBV5-1	TGCGCCAGCAGCCCTGGGGTAGCAGACGCCTTGGCTACGCAGTATTTT	CASSPGVADALATQYF
once	TRBD2	13	TRBJ2-7	TRBV29-1	TGCAGTGCCCGGGGGGGCAAGACCTACGAGCAGTACTTC	CSARGGKTYEQYF
many	TRBD2	15	TRBJ2-5	TRBV6-2/TRBV6-3	TGTGCCAGCAGTTATCTAGCGGGAGGGAGGGAGACCCAGTACTTC	CASSYLAGGRETQYF
-	TRBD1	11	TRBJ1-4	TRBV29-1	TGCAGCGTCGGGACAGGGGAAAAACTGTTTTTT	CSVGTGEKLFF
medium-sized	-	14	TRBJ2-7	TRBV12-3/TRBV12-4	TGTGCCAGCAGTTCGCACGGGACATCCTACGAGCAGTACTTC	CASSSHGTSYEQYF
many	-	17	TRBJ2-3	TRBV24-1	TGTGCCACCAGTGATTTGCACGACAGGGAGGGCACAGATACGCAGTATTTT	CATSDLHDREGTDTQYF
many	-	14	TRBJ2-5	TRBV10-3	TGTGCCACCGCCCTGGCAGGACAGCAAGAGACCCAGTACTTC	CATALAGQQETQYF
-	-	16	TRBJ2-3	TRBV7-9	TGTGCCAGCAGCTTAATCAGGCCCGCTAGCACAGATACGCAGTATTTT	CASSLIRPASTDTQYF
many	-	14	TRBJ2-7	TRBV5-1	TGCGCCAGCAGCTTGGGAGACCTAGGGGGCGAGCAGTACTTC	CASSLGDLGGEQYF
few	-	14	TRBJ2-3	TRBV19	TGTGCCAGTAGTCCATTAGCGCCTAGGGATACGCAGTATTTT	CASSPLAPRDTQYF
-	TRBD1	15	TRBJ1-6	TRBV20-1	TGCAGTGCTTTGGGCCGGGACAGGGTGGATTCACCCCTCCACTTT	CSALGRDRVDSPLHF
many	-	15	TRBJ2-7	TRBV9	TGTGCCAGCAGCCAATCGGGGTCGGTGACCTACGAGCAGTACTTC	CASSQSGSVTYEQYF
-	-	15	TRBJ2-7	TRBV7-8	TGTGCCAGCAGCTTATTCCAGGGGCCCTCCTACGAGCAGTACTTC	CASSLFQGPSYEQYF
medium-sized	TRBD2	15	TRBJ2-7	TRBV2	TGTGCCAGCAACCAATCCCCCGGGACTAGTTACGAGCAGTACTTC	CASNQSPGTSYEQYF
-	-	16	TRBJ1-2	TRBV15	TGTGCCACCAGCACTTTTGGGAGGGACATAGCCTATGGCTACACCTTC	CATSTFGRDIAYGYTF
-	-	13	TRBJ1-2	TRBV7-9	TGTGCCAGCAGCTTAGAGTTAAGCCAAGCTGAGGCCTTC	CASSLELSQAEAF
many	TRBD1	16	TRBJ1-5	TRBV6-6	TGTGCCAGCAGTTACCCGGCAGGGGGGGAATCTCAGCCCCAGCATTTT	CASSYPAGGESQPQHF
-	TRBD1	16	TRBJ1-6	TRBV18	TGTGCCAGCTCACCACAGGGGGCGATCCATAATTCACCCCTCCACTTT	CASSPQGAIHNSPLHF